The clone carrying this TCR beta chain was found a few times. This sample was included in a study of blood T cell repertoires in COVID-19. Study-wide context: The United States, Italy and Spain were the sources of the acute and convalescent COVID-19 samples. PBMCs, B-cell-depleted T cells, or T cells provided the cDNA or gDNA that made up the material.

Repertoires were generated with immunoSEQ multiplex PCR, while TCRdb's copy carries only in-frame clones and drops some. The table has hundreds of thousands of clones, roughly 87% seen once; the top ten hold 0.8% to 1%. Individuals aged about 18 to 100 years were recruited from some 26 US areas. Participants' own reports of clinical history determined their cohort assignment. This CDR3 has 17 residues. Germline CDR1 MNHNS, CDR2 SASEGT. Trimming removed 2 bases from V and 1 base from J; junction bases left unmatched: 10. The chain employs TRBV6-1 and TRBJ1-1, with TRBD1 matching 7 bases. The sequence was obtained from a woman between 25 and 40 years old who had recovered from COVID-19. The sequenced material came from PBMCs or T cells enriched from blood (not recorded which). CDR3 sequence reads: CASSELIWSGGNTEAFF. The CDR3 nucleotides read TGTGCCAGCAGTGAACTAATCTGGTCAGGGGGGAACACTGAAGCTTTCTTT.